This T cell receptor (beta chain) is from a study of cytomegalovirus exposure and HLA in healthy donors. Study conclusions and caveats: Highly shared sequence variants in one cluster were likely a sequencing artifact.

The study ran its PCR with 60 Vbeta and 13 Jbeta primers. Some clones are missing from TCRdb's copy, which holds only in-frame ones; the method was immunoSEQ multiplex PCR. The sample contains about 160,000 clones, around 83% of which appear only once. With respect to this clone: Its specificity is unknown.

The ends lost 5 bases at V and 4 bases at J; junction bases unmatched: 9. This CDR3 region has 16 residues. Germline V gene lookup returns CDR1 LNHDA and CDR2 SQIVND (reference sequence). At sampling all donors were nominally healthy, likely with unrecorded immune exposures. This receptor was taken from a man aged 50-60 years in good health and CMV-seropositive. Sequenced input: PBMCs. This sequence joins TRBV19 and TRBJ1-2; 11 positions match TRBD1. CDR3 amino acids: CASSPSADRGPYGYTF. The DNA of the CDR3 is TGTGCCAGTAGTCCATCAGCGGACAGGGGGCCCTATGGCTACACCTTC.